A selection of T cell receptor beta chains follows, all from one sample in a study of blood T cell repertoires in COVID-19. Only in-frame clones appear in the TCRdb table, and some are missing; sequencing was by immunoSEQ multiplex PCR. The sample contains approximately 140,000 clones, approximately 88% of which appear only once. The sequenced material came from peripheral blood. The source of these receptors is a man in his sixties with active or convalescent COVID-19. Both conserved end residues are part of each CDR3. A D gene is named only where the DNA matches it firmly. The listing skips clone size in some rows; elsewhere it reads once, few, many or a size class.

cdr3_length,d_call,v_call,j_call,clone_size,cdr3_nt,cdr3_aa
14,.,TRBV14,TRBJ2-7,.,TGTGCCAGCAGCCAAGGGGCAGGCTCCTACGAGCAGTACTTC,CASSQGAGSYEQYF
14,.,TRBV18,TRBJ1-2,.,TGTGCCAGCTCACCACCCGGCGCGGACTATGGCTACACCTTC,CASSPPGADYGYTF
15,.,TRBV10-3,TRBJ1-6,.,TGTGCCATCAGTGATGGAGGACAGTTTAATTCACCCCTCCACTTT,CAISDGGQFNSPLHF
17,.,TRBV11-3,TRBJ1-2,.,TGTGCCAGCAGCGCCCCGATAGGGGTCCCAACCTATTATGGCTACACCTTC,CASSAPIGVPTYYGYTF
16,TRBD1,TRBV19,TRBJ2-2,.,TGTGCCAGTAGTTACACCGGGACAGGGGGCACCGGGGAGCTGTTTTTT,CASSYTGTGGTGELFF
15,TRBD1,TRBV5-1,TRBJ2-7,.,TGCGCCAGCAGCATAACGACAGGGGCCTTCTACGAGCAGTACTTC,CASSITTGAFYEQYF
14,TRBD1,TRBV29-1,TRBJ2-1,.,TGCAGCGTTGAAAGCTACAGGGGGCGCCTTGAGCAGTTCTTC,CSVESYRGRLEQFF
16,.,TRBV11-2,TRBJ2-1,.,TGTGCCAGCAGCCCCCGACTGATGAGCTCCTACAATGAGCAGTTCTTC,CASSPRLMSSYNEQFF
14,TRBD1,TRBV7-2,TRBJ2-1,.,TGTGCCAGCAGCTTAGCGGGACAGTACAATGAGCAGTTCTTC,CASSLAGQYNEQFF
13,.,TRBV27,TRBJ2-7,.,TGTGCCAGCAGTTTCCGTCAACTTAACGAGCAGTACTTC,CASSFRQLNEQYF
13,TRBD1,TRBV7-2,TRBJ2-5,.,TGTGCCAGCAGCCAAGGACAGGTCGAGACCCAGTACTTC,CASSQGQVETQYF
15,.,TRBV6-6,TRBJ1-5,.,TGTGCCAGCAGTACTACAGACAGTTTCAATCAGCCCCAGCATTTT,CASSTTDSFNQPQHF
13,.,TRBV30,TRBJ1-2,.,TGTGCCTGGGAGGGGATCTATCGCTATGGCTACACCTTC,CAWEGIYRYGYTF
16,.,TRBV4-3,TRBJ2-1,once,TGCGCCAGCAGCCAAGATTTGGGGTCCCGGGGGAATGAGCAGTTCTTC,CASSQDLGSRGNEQFF
14,TRBD1,TRBV5-1,TRBJ1-5,.,TGCGCCAGCAGCGTGGGACAGGGCAATCAGCCCCAGCATTTT,CASSVGQGNQPQHF
15,.,TRBV6-5,TRBJ1-1,.,TGTGCCAGCAGTTACGGGAGGATGCCGATCACTGAAGCTTTCTTT,CASSYGRMPITEAFF
14,.,TRBV11-2,TRBJ2-1,once,TGTGCCAGCAGCAGGGAGAGTTTGTACAATGAGCAGTTCTTC,CASSRESLYNEQFF